This T cell receptor (beta chain) was found in a study of T cell responses to AZD1222 COVID-19 vaccine (dated by TCRdb to the early 2020s). Study-level background: AZD1222 recipients with second doses at about 4 weeks or about 12 weeks were pooled, because spike-specific TCR depth and breadth did not differ between schedules. Enrollment into the trials was organized by age into subgroups of 18-55, 56-69 and 70-plus years, and those subgroups contained approximately 150, 30 and 60 TCR-sequenced participants, respectively. A total of about 230 trial participants underwent TCR sequencing, of whom some 210 received two doses of AZD1222 and approximately 25 received two doses of the MenACWY control vaccine.

CDR3 length: 14 amino acids, cysteine to phenylalanine. The kept DNA is CDR3 alone, 42 bases in frame from the first base. CDR1 and CDR2, per the germline V gene, are MDHEN and SYDVKM. A distance of 19 bases separates the germline ends of V and J, which lose 9 bases and 5 bases respectively. To note about this clone: The clone's antigen remains unknown. The record has no base qualities; no much larger clone is one base away.

The CDR3 regions of human TCRbeta chains were analyzed by immunosequencing. As for how the authors treated the data: Repertoire TCRs were matched against a reference library of SARS-CoV-2-specific TCRs generated with the MIRA antigen-specificity platform. Breadth was defined as the fraction of unique TCRs that were SARS-CoV-2-associated. Depth was defined as the fraction of total T cells that were SARS-CoV-2-associated. Using the MIRA data, each spike-specific TCR was mapped to the spike region that the TCR reacts to and placed in a CD4 or CD8 class. Log10-transformed breadth and depth values were compared by one-way ANOVA with Sidak's multiple comparisons tests. As stored in TCRdb, this immuneACCESS dataset retains in-frame rearrangements with V and J assigned. A fraction of the clones does not appear; measured against another copy, unresolved V genes explain less than half of the discrepancy, and the remainder lacks a known reason. V and J calls plus clone size are reproduced from that table; the DNA served to infer D and trimming. This sample gives around 87,000 clones in total; roughly 93% of them show up just once. The ten largest account for about 24% of the sample.

The sample's time point, from its label and the paper: baseline before first vaccination. Vaccinee samples came from UK trials COV001 and COV002, including a single-blind randomized controlled phase 2/3 trial of AZD1222 (ChAdOx1 nCoV-19) in healthy adults. For TCRbeta chain sequencing, PBMC samples from trial participants were taken at day 0 and at day 28 after the second dose. Study-wide conclusions, independent of this receptor: Because no day 14 peak-response samples were available, repertoires were characterized only after the peak T cell response. After two AZD1222 doses, both the breadth and the depth of spike-specific TCRs were significantly higher than at day 0 and than in MenACWY recipients. Conclusions about previously exposed vaccinees were limited because only six AZD1222 recipients were SARS-CoV-2 seropositive at baseline. CD4 TCRs associated with the vaccine covered the entire spike protein, and the dominant responses were in regions 160-218 and 743-854. Epitopes outside the regions mutated in the B.1.351 and B.1.1.7 variants were reportedly recognized by nearly half of the unique spike-specific TCRs. The 56-69-year group was small, and its depth increase did not reach significance, likely because of low power. Most participants were white British and females outnumbered males, and the authors suggested that clonal diversity may have been underestimated.

This receptor chain uses TRBV28 and TRBJ1-1; a tentative D call is TRBD1 (5 bases match). The TCR comes from an adult in good health. Sequencing was performed on peripheral blood, taken on day 0 of AZD1222 vaccination. The sequence in DNA is TGTGCCAGTTCACTATATGGGGACGGGACTGAAGCTTTCTTT. Translated, this is CASSLYGDGTEAFF. The CDR3, completed at both ends by the reference TRBV28 and TRBJ1-1 genes, gives the full variable domain DVKVTQSSRYLVKRTGEKVFLECVQDMDHENMFWYRQDPGLGLRLIYFSYDVKMKEKGDIPEGYSVSREKKERFSLILESASTNQTSMYLCASSLYGDGTEAFFGQGTRLTVV.